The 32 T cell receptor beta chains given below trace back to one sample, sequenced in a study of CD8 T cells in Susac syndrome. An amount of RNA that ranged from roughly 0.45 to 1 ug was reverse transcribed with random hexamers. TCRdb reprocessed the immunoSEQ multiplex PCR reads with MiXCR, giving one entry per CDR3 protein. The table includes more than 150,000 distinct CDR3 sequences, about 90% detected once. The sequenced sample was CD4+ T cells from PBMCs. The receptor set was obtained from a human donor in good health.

The CDR3 bases are TGTGCCAGCAGCTTAGAGCGTGATACGCAGTATTTT. This encodes CASSLERDTQYF. This chain uses TRBV11-2 with TRBJ2-3; D uncertain. Trimming took off 0 bases at V and 6 bases at J, with 4 bases between the two ends. The CDR3 is 12 residues long. CDR1 is SGHAT, CDR2 FQNNGV, per germline. Complete variable domain (other parts from reference TRBV11-2 and TRBJ2-3): EAGVAQSPRYKIIEKRQSVAFWCNPISGHATLYWYQQILGQGPKLLIQFQNNGVVDDSQLPKDRFSAERLKGVDSTLKIQPAKLEDSAVYLCASSLERDTQYFGPGTRLTVL.

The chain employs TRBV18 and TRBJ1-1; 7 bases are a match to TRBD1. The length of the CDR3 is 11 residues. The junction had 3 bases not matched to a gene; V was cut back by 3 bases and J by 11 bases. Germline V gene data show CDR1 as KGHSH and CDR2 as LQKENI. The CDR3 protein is CASSPDRNAFF. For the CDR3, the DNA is TGTGCCAGCTCACCGGACAGGAACGCTTTCTTT.

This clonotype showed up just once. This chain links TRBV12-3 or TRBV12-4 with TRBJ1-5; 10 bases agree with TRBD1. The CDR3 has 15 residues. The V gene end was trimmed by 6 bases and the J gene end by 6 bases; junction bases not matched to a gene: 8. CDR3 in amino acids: CASSRQGAGSQPQHF. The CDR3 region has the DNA TGTGCCAGCAGCCGACAGGGGGCAGGTAGTCAGCCCCAGCATTTT.

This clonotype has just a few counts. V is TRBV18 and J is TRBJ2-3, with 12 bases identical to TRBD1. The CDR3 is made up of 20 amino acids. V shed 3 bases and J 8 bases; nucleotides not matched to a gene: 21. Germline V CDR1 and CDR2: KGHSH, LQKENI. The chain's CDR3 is CASSPRGQGATSGPQSTQYF. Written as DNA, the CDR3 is TGTGCCAGCTCACCGAGGGGACAGGGGGCAACTAGCGGCCCACAGAGTACGCAGTATTTT.

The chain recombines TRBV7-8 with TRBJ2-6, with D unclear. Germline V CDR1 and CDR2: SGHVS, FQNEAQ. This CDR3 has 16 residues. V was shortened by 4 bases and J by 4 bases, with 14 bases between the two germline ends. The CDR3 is CASSSTQARGANVLTF. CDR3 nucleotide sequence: TGTGCCAGCAGCTCAACCCAGGCCCGAGGGGCCAACGTCCTGACTTTC.

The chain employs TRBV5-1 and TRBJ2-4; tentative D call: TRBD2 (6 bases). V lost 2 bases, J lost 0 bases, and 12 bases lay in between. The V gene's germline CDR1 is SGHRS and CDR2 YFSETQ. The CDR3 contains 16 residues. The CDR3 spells CASSFAPGGAKNIQYF. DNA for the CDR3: TGCGCCAGCAGCTTTGCCCCCGGGGGAGCCAAAAACATTCAGTACTTC.

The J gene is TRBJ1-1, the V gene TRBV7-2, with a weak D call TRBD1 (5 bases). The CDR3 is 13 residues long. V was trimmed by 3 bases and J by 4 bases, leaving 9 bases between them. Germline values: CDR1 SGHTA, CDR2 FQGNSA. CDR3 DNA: TGTGCCAGCAGCTTCGACAGCTTCACTGAAGCTTTCTTT. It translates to CASSFDSFTEAFF.

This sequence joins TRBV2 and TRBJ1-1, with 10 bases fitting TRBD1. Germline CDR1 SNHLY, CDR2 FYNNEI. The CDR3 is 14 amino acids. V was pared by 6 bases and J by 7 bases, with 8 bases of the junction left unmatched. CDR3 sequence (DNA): TGTGCCAGCAGGGAGACAGGGGGCGACTATGAAGCTTTCTTT. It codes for CASRETGGDYEAFF.

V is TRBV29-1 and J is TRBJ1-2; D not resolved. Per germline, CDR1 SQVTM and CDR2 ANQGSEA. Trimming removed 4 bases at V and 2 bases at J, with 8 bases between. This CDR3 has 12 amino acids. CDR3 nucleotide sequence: TGCAGCGTTGGACAAAGCAACTATGGCTACACCTTC. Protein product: CSVGQSNYGYTF.

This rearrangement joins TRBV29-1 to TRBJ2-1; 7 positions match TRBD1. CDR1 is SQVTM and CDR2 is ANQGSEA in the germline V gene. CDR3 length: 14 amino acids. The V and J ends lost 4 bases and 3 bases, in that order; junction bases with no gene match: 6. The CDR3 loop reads CSVVDRVFYNEQFF. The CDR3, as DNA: TGCAGCGTTGTAGACAGGGTTTTCTACAATGAGCAGTTCTTC.

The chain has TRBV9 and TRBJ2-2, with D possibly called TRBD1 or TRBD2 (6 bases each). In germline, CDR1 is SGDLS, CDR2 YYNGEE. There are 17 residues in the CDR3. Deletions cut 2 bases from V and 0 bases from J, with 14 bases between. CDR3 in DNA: TGTGCCAGCAGCGTGGGGTGGAGGGGGACGAACACCGGGGAGCTGTTTTTT. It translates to CASSVGWRGTNTGELFF.

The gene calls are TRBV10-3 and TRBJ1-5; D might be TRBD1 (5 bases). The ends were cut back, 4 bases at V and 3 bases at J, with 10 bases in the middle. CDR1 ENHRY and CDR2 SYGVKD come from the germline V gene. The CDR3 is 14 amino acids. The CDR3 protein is CAISARDDNQPQHF. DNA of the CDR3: TGTGCCATCAGTGCCCGGGACGACAATCAGCCCCAGCATTTT.

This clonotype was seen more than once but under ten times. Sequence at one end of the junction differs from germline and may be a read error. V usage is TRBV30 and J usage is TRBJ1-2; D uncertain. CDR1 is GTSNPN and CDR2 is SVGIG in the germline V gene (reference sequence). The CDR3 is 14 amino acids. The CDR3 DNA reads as TGTGCCTGGAGTTCTCAAAGGGCAGTGGACGGCTACACTTTC. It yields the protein CAWSSQRAVDGYTF.

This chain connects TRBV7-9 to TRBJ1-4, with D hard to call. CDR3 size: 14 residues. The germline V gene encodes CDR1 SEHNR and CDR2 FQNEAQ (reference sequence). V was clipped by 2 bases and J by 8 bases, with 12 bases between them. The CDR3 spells CASSLKADAEKLFF. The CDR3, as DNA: TGTGCCAGCAGCTTAAAGGCAGACGCCGAAAAACTGTTTTTT.

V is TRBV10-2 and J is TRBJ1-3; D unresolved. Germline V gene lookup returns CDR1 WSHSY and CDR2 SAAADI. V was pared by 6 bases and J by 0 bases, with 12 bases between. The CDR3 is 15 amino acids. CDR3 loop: CASRVTAVSGNTIYF. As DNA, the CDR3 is TGCGCCAGCAGAGTAACTGCCGTCTCTGGAAACACCATATATTTT.

The CDR3 is CASSQVNQPQHF. DNA of the CDR3: TGTGCCAGCAGTCAGGTGAACCAGCCCCAGCATTTT. The chain couples TRBV28 to TRBJ1-5; D gene unclear. The CDR3 loop spans 12 amino acids. Germline values: CDR1 MDHEN, CDR2 SYDVKM. V dropped 5 bases and J dropped 7 bases, with 9 bases sitting between them.

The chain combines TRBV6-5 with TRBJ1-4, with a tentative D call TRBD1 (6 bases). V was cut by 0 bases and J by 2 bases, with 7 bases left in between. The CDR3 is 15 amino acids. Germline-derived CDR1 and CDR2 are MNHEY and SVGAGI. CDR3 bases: TGTGCCAGCAGTTACTCACAGGGTACTAATGAAAAACTGTTTTTT. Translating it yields CASSYSQGTNEKLFF.

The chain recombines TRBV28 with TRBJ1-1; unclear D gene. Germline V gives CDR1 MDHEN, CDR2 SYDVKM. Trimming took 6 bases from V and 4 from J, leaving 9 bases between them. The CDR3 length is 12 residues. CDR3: CASRLAPTEAFF. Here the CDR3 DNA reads TGTGCCAGCAGGTTAGCTCCCACTGAAGCTTTCTTT.

In nucleotides, the CDR3 is TGCGCCAGCAGCTTGACTAGCGGGAACAATGAGCAGTTCTTC. Amino acids: CASSLTSGNNEQFF. The J gene is TRBJ2-1, the V gene TRBV5-1; 10 bases are a match to TRBD2. This CDR3 comprises 14 residues. The V gene end was trimmed by 1 base and the J gene end by 5 bases; junction bases not matched to a gene: 0. Per the germline V gene, CDR1 is SGHRS and CDR2 is YFSETQ.

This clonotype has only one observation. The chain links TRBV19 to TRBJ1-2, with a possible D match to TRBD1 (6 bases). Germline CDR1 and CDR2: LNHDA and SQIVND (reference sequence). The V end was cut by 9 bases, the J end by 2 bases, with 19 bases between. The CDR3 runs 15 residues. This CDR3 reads CASVPTGGGNYGYTF. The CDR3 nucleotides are TGTGCCAGCGTTCCTACGGGGGGGGGCAACTATGGCTACACCTTC.

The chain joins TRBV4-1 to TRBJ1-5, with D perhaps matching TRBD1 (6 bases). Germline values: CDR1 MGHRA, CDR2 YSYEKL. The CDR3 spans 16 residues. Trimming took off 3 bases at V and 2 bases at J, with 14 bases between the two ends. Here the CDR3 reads CASSQESQGGNQPQHF. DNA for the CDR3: TGCGCCAGCAGCCAGGAATCACAGGGTGGCAATCAGCCCCAGCATTTT.

The CDR3: CSVSGQPNTGELFF. CDR3 nucleotide sequence: TGCAGCGTTTCGGGACAGCCGAACACCGGGGAGCTGTTTTTT. The chain combines TRBV29-1 with TRBJ2-2; 7 positions match TRBD1. V dropped 5 bases and J dropped 0; count of bases not matched to a gene: 3. CDR3 length equals 14 residues. The germline gives CDR1 SQVTM, CDR2 ANQGSEA.

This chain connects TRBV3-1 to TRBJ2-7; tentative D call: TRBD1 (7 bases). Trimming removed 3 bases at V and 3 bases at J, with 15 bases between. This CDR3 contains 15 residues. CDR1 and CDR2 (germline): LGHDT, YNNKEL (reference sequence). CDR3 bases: TGTGCCAGCAGCCAGACGACAGGGCGGGGCTACGAGCAGTACTTC. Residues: CASSQTTGRGYEQYF.

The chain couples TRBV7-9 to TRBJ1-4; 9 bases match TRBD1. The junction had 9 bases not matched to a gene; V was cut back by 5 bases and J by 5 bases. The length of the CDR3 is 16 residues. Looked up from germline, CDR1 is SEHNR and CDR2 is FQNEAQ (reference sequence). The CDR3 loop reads CASSHGQGRGNEKLFF. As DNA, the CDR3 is TGTGCCAGCAGCCATGGACAGGGGAGAGGAAATGAAAAACTGTTTTTT.

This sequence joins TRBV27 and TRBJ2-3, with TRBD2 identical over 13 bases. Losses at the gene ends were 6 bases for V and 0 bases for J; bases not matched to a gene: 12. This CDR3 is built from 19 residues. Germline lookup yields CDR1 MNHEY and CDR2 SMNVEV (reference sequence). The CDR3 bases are TGTGCCAGCAGCAACCAACTAGCGGGAGGGCCCCCAAGCACAGATACGCAGTATTTT. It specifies CASSNQLAGGPPSTDTQYF.

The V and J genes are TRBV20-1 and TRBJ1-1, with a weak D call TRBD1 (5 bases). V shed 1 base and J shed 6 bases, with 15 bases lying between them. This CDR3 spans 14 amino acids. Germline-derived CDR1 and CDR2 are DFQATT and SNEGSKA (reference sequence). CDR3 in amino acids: CSARGGAGLAEAFF. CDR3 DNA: TGCAGTGCTAGAGGTGGGGCGGGGCTGGCTGAAGCTTTCTTT.

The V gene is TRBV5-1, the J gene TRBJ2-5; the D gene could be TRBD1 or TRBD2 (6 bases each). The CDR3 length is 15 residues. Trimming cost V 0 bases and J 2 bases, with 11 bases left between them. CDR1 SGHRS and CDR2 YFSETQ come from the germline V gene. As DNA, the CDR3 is TGCGCCAGCAGCTTGGCGGGGGCCCGGCAAGAGACCCAGTACTTC. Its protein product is CASSLAGARQETQYF.

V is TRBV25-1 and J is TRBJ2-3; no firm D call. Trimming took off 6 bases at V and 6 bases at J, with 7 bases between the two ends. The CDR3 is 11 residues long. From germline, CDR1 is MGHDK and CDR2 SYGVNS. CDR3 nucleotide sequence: TGTGCCAGCAGGGCTTATGATACGCAGTATTTT. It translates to CASRAYDTQYF. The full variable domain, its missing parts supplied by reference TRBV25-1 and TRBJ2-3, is EADIYQTPRYLVIGTGKKITLECSQTMGHDKMYWYQQDPGMELHLIHYSYGVNSTEKGDLSSESTVSRIRTEHFPLTLESARPSHTSQYLCASRAYDTQYFGPGTRLTVL.

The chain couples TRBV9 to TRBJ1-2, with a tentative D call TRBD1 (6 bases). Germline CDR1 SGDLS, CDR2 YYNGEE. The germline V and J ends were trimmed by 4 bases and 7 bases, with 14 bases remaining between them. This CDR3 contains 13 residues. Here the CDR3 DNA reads TGTGCCAGCAGCTCGGGGGGCGGATCTGGCTACACCTTC. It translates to CASSSGGGSGYTF.

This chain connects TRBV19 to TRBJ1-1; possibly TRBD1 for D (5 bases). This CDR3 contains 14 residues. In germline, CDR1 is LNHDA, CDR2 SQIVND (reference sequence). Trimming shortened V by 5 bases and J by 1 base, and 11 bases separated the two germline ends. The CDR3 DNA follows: TGTGCCAGTAGTCGGGACGGGGGGAACACTGAAGCTTTCTTT. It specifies CASSRDGGNTEAFF.

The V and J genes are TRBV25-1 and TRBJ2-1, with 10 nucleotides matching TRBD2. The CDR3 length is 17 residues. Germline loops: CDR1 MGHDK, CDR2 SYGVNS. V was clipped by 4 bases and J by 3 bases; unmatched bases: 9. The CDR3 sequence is CASSGGSGTSVYNEQFF. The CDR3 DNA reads TGTGCCAGCAGTGGGGGATCCGGGACTAGCGTCTACAATGAGCAGTTCTTC.

The CDR3 region is CSANSGTGGPGETQYF. CDR3 nucleotide sequence: TGCAGTGCGAACTCCGGGACAGGGGGCCCGGGGGAGACCCAGTACTTC. The J gene is TRBJ2-5, the V gene TRBV20-1; 12 bases are shared with TRBD1. CDR1 and CDR2 (germline): DFQATT, SNEGSKA (reference sequence). The CDR3 is 16 amino acids. V shed 6 bases and J 5 bases; nucleotides not matched to a gene: 13.